This TCR beta chain was sequenced during a study of shared clonotypes between healthy human individuals. At the level of the study: Donors consisted of a couple of women and a few men between 18 and 49. General study results and limits: Donor scarcity curtailed the genetic and exposure-history diversity represented herein. When compared with the clonotypes that were shared by all four sorted-subset donors, the non-shared clonotypes turned out to have lower generation probabilities.

V lost 6 bases and J 6 bases, leaving 14 bases between the germline ends. The CDR3 sequence is 14 residues long. From germline, CDR1 is MNHEY and CDR2 SVGAGI. A word on this clone: Antigen: not known.

Assay: immunoSEQ multiplex PCR; the TCRdb copy retains only in-frame clones and omits some. Here the sample spans fewer than 1.6 million clones, approximately 98.5% being singletons. Sample: naive CD4+ T cells sorted from blood. Subset in this sample: CD45RA+ positively selected. This sequence was found in a man aged 30-40 years in good health. The chain has TRBV6-5 and TRBJ1-4; no clear D gene. CDR3 amino acids: CASRPGQWDEKLFF. The CDR3 bases are TGTGCCAGCAGACCGGGCCAATGGGATGAAAAACTGTTTTTT.